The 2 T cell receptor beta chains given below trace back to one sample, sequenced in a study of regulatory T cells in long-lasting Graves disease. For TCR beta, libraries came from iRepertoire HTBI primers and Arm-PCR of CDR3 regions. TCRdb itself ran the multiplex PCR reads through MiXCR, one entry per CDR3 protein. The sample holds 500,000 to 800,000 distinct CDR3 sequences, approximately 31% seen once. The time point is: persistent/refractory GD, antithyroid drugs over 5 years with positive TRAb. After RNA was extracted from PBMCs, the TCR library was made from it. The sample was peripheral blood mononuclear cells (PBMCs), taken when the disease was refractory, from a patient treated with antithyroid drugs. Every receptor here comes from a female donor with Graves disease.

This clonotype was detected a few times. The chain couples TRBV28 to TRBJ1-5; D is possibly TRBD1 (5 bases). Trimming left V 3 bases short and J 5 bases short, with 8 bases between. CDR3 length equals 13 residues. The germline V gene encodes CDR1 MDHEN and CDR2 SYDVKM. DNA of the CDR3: TGTGCCAGCAGTTTTGGGGCGGATCAGCCCCAGCATTTT. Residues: CASSFGADQPQHF.

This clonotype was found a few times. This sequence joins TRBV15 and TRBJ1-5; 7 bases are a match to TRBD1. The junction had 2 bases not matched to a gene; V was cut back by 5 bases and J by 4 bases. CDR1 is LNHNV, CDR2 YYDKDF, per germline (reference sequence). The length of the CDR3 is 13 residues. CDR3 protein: CATSPGGNQPQHF. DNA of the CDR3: TGTGCCACCAGCCCAGGGGGAAATCAGCCCCAGCATTTT. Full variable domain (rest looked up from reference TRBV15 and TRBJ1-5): DAMVIQNPRYQVTQFGKPVTLSCSQTLNHNVMYWYQQKSSQAPKLLFHYYDKDFNNEADTPDNFQSRRPNTSFCFLDIRSPGLGDTAMYLCATSPGGNQPQHFGDGTRLSIL.